This T cell receptor beta chain appears in the sequencing data of a study of OX40 agonist ivuxolimab in advanced cancers. About the research overall: Patients received ivuxolimab, an intravenous treatment, every 2 weeks at 0.01 to 10 mg/kg. General study results and limits: There were, on average, more expanded clones in CD8+ T cells than in CD4+.

The table came from immunoSEQ multiplex PCR; TCRdb's copy has only in-frame clones and leaves some out. The sample shows about 46,000 clones, under 90% of them seen only once. The CDR3 sequence is 13 residues long. Trimming took off 2 bases at V and 4 bases at J, with 8 bases between the two ends. The germline V gene encodes CDR1 MDHEN and CDR2 SYDVKM. Blood sampling took place at baseline, cycle 4 day 1, and cycle 7 day 1. Of note for this clone: Its antigen is unidentified.

The starting material was CD4+ or CD8+ T cells sorted from blood, obtained in a trial of the OX40 agonist ivuxolimab. V is TRBV28 and J is TRBJ1-2; D is possibly TRBD1 (5 bases). The source of this sequence is an adult with an advanced solid tumor such as melanoma, head and neck, liver or kidney cancer. The CDR3 DNA is TGTGCCAGCAGTTTAGACGGGGCCTATGGCTACACCTTC. Translated: CASSLDGAYGYTF.